This T cell receptor (beta chain) was obtained from a study of T cell changes during pregnancy in multiple sclerosis. V was clipped by 4 bases and J by 8 bases; unmatched bases: 15. There are 16 residues in the CDR3. The germline V gene has CDR1 SGDLS and CDR2 YYNGEE. Assay used: immunoSEQ multiplex PCR; TCRdb lists only in-frame clones, some missing. In the table there are 45,000 to 55,000 clones, around 90% of which are singletons. This specimen was CD4+ T cells from peripheral blood mononuclear cells, taken after pregnancy. The chain combines TRBV9 with TRBJ2-1; 7 bases agree with TRBD1. This sequence originates from a female donor in good health, enrolled as a control in a pregnancy study. This chain's CDR3 is CASSFTEGQIGDEQFF. The CDR3 region has the DNA TGTGCCAGCAGCTTCACTGAGGGACAGATTGGGGATGAGCAGTTCTTC.